This T cell receptor beta chain was recorded in a study of blood T cell repertoires in COVID-19 (dated by TCRdb to 2020 to 2022). General notes on the study: The collaborator samples originated in the United States, Italy and Spain and spanned the acute and convalescent phases of COVID-19. Subjects who had been exposed to COVID-19, were actively infected with it, or had recovered from it provided the deeply sampled blood TCRbeta repertoires that made up the dataset. The material from the prospective study consisted of cDNA or gDNA derived from T cells, B-cell-depleted T cells, or PBMCs. Where available, HLA class I and class II types were obtained from metadata supplied by the sample provider rather than from assay-based typing. The samples were drawn from two sources: the first 160 participants of the ongoing ImmuneRACE study, and 950 to 1,500 subjects contributed by 6 global collaborators. The repertoires were released in a freely available public database intended as a resource for research on the immune response to SARS-CoV-2. The sample metadata nearly always contained a de-identified subject ID, COVID-19 status, age in years and sex. On the study overall, not on this receptor specifically: The amount of clinical and demographic metadata varied by source and participant and was provided uncurated.

The immunoSEQ Assay, a bias-controlled multiplex PCR, was used to amplify TCRbeta CDR3 regions from genomic DNA. The study's processing was this. Nucleated cell counts per sample were estimated from amplification of reference gene primers within the assay. To quantify the absolute abundance of each unique TCRbeta CDR3 rearrangement, sequence reads were collapsed and filtered. Productive Simpson clonality was computed per sample as the square root of Simpson's diversity index over productive rearrangements. TCRdb limited this immuneACCESS table to in-frame rearrangements with V and J called. A share of clones is missing; checked studies link under half to unresolved V genes, and the rest is unexplained. V and J calls and clone size are as listed in that table; D and trimming were resolved from the DNA. The table for this sample lists 70,000 to 95,000 clones; 70% to 90% of them were counted only once. The ten largest make up 6% to 8.5% of the sample.

A note on this clone: The target of this receptor is not known. Nothing much larger sits one base from this clone, and base qualities are not available.

Reading from cysteine to phenylalanine, the CDR3 counts 16 amino acids. This entry keeps only the CDR3 DNA: 48 bases, framed from base 1. The CDR1 and CDR2 encoded by the germline V gene (reference sequence) are LNHDA and SQIVND. The V and J ends are trimmed by 3 bases and 8 bases, leaving 19 bases between them. Collaborating institutions collected whole blood in K2EDTA tubes following their own protocols. For TCRbeta analysis, collaborators shipped samples in one of three forms: frozen whole blood, isolated PBMCs, or DNA extracted from either of those sample types. The receptor's source is a man aged 65 to 79 with acute or convalescent COVID-19. Source material: peripheral blood. The rearrangement joined TRBV19 to TRBJ1-4; a tentative D call is TRBD1 (5 bases match). The nucleotides are TGTGCCAGTAGTATCAGTTTGCCAGGGAAGGGAGAAAAACTGTTTTTT. It codes for CASSISLPGKGEKLFF.